A single T cell receptor (beta chain) is shown here with its context. These data originate in a study of blood T cell repertoires in COVID-19. Whole-study context: The United States, Italy and Spain supplied acute and convalescent COVID-19 samples.

Assignments of participants to cohorts depended upon their own reported clinical history. Per the original methods: Estimation of nucleated cell counts relied on the amplification of reference gene primers. Measured with immunoSEQ multiplex PCR; TCRdb has only the in-frame clones, and not every one. Clone size and V and J calls were adopted from that table, with D and trimming inferred from the DNA. The sample holds 300,000 to 400,000 clones; approximately 90% are singletons and the top ten take around 3.9%. The CDR3 is made up of 12 amino acids. V lost 4 bases and J 5 bases, leaving 10 bases between the germline ends. Germline assignment: CDR1 SGHDT and CDR2 YYEEEE.

The source of this sequence is a woman younger than 45 who had been exposed to COVID-19. The sample taken for sequencing was PBMCs or T cells enriched from blood (not recorded which). The chain recombines TRBV5-6 with TRBJ2-7, with D maybe TRBD2 (5 bases). DNA of the CDR3: TGTGCCAGCAGCCTACTGAGGGACGAGCAGTACTTC. Translation gives CASSLLRDEQYF.